This T cell receptor (beta chain) was recovered during a study of blood T cells in healthy people across ages. The germline gives CDR1 SGHVS, CDR2 FNYEAQ. The CDR3 length is 12 residues. Between the trimmed V and J ends, which lost 2 bases and 4 bases, there was a span of 4 bases. A second PCR, run for about 7 to 11 cycles, used a sample-barcoded 5' primer plus a J-beta primer mix. Every single cDNA molecule received a tag from a template-switch adaptor with 12 random nucleotides. Individual samples furnished no less than 2.5 million CDR3-containing paired-end reads apiece. One entry per CDR3 protein, called by TCRdb with MiXCR from the 5' RACE reads. This sample has almost 800,000 distinct CDR3 sequences, with 58% found just once. Investigators took around 10 milliliters of peripheral blood from every donor. Remarks on this clonotype: The antigen is undetermined.

Study-wide results and caveats: More naive CD4+ cells and higher diversity marked long-lived donors relative to aged donors.

The sequence was collected from a man aged 25-45 years in good health. The chain recombines TRBV7-6 with TRBJ2-3; no reliable D call. Sequenced: blood. The CDR3 reads CASSLWADTQYF. CDR3 in DNA: TGTGCCAGCAGCTTATGGGCAGATACGCAGTATTTT.